Below, 28 T cell receptor beta chains from the same sample are listed, as sequenced in a study of T cell responses to AZD1222 COVID-19 vaccine. The assay was immunoSEQ multiplex PCR, and TCRdb's table has in-frame clones only and misses some. There are some 170,000 clones in the sample; about 92% occur only once, and approximately 0.88% lies in the top ten. Sequenced here: peripheral blood, sampled on day 0 of AZD1222 vaccination. The receptors were sampled from an adult in good health.

This clone has only one observation. This chain uses TRBV30 with TRBJ1-6, with 8 bases lining up with TRBD1. Germline values: CDR1 GTSNPN, CDR2 SVGIG (reference sequence). The trim removed 5 bases at V and 2 bases at J, leaving 2 bases unmatched. CDR3 length: 14 residues. CDR3 in amino acids: CAWGTGAYNSPLHF. CDR3 coding DNA: TGTGCCTGGGGGACAGGCGCCTATAATTCACCCCTCCACTTT.

The chain links TRBV2 to TRBJ1-5, with 9 bases lining up with TRBD1. The CDR3 consists of 13 residues. Germline CDR1 and CDR2: SNHLY and FYNNEI. V lost 9 bases and J lost 6; bases outside the gene matches: 6. The CDR3 reads CASKTGGFQPQHF. The CDR3 DNA reads as TGTGCCAGTAAGACAGGGGGTTTTCAGCCCCAGCATTTT. The full variable domain, in which reference TRBV2 and TRBJ1-5 provide the parts outside the CDR3, is EPEVTQTPSHQVTQMGQEVILRCVPISNHLYFYWYRQILGQKVEFLVSFYNNEISEKSEIFDDQFSVERPDGSNFTLKIRSTKLEDSAMYFCASKTGGFQPQHFGDGTRLSIL.

The genes are TRBV15 and TRBJ2-6; D gene ambiguous. Germline CDR1 and CDR2: LNHNV and YYDKDF (reference sequence). V dropped 0 bases and J dropped 0 bases, with 6 bases sitting between them. CDR3 size: 16 residues. CDR3 sequence (DNA): TGTGCCACCAGCAGAGAAGGAGCCTCTGGGGCCAACGTCCTGACTTTC. It codes for CATSREGASGANVLTF.

The chain uses TRBV15 and TRBJ1-3; weak D call: TRBD1 (5 bases). Per germline, CDR1 LNHNV and CDR2 YYDKDF (reference sequence). This CDR3 has 17 amino acids. The V gene lost 1 base and the J gene lost 0 bases, with 13 bases spanning the gap. DNA for the CDR3: TGTGCCACCAGCAGAGTATATACAGGACTCTCTGGAAACACCATATATTTT. Residues: CATSRVYTGLSGNTIYF.

J is TRBJ1-1 and V is TRBV29-1, with D uncertain. Trimming shortened V by 5 bases and J by 1 base, and 11 bases separated the two germline ends. The CDR3 totals 13 residues. Germline V gives CDR1 SQVTM, CDR2 ANQGSEA. The CDR3 loop reads CSVKGLQNTEAFF. CDR3 nucleotides: TGCAGCGTTAAAGGACTGCAGAACACTGAAGCTTTCTTT.

The chain has TRBV5-5 and TRBJ2-3; a weak D match, TRBD1 (6 bases). This CDR3 comprises 16 residues. V lost 4 bases and J lost 3, with 18 bases in between. CDR1 and CDR2 from the germline V gene are SGHKS and YYEKEE (reference sequence). CDR3 in amino acids: CASSHIPRGETDTQYF. The CDR3 coding sequence is TGTGCCAGCAGCCATATCCCCAGGGGAGAGACAGATACGCAGTATTTT.

The chain employs TRBV10-3 and TRBJ2-7; 8 bases are a match to TRBD2. Germline CDR1 reads ENHRY; CDR2 reads SYGVKD. V was pared by 10 bases and J by 3 bases, with 17 bases of the junction left unmatched. This CDR3 has 16 amino acids. CDR3 loop: CATSYPGGGTSYEQYF. The DNA for the CDR3 is TGTGCCACGTCATATCCAGGCGGGGGGACAAGCTACGAGCAGTACTTC.

This chain connects TRBV14 to TRBJ1-1; D not resolved. The V and J ends lost 3 bases and 4 bases respectively, with 15 bases between them. CDR1 is SGHDN and CDR2 is FVKESK in the germline V gene. The CDR3 is made up of 15 amino acids. CDR3 loop: CASSQDYDFGTEAFF. CDR3 coding DNA: TGTGCCAGCAGCCAGGATTATGACTTTGGCACTGAAGCTTTCTTT.

The genes are TRBV15 and TRBJ2-5; perhaps TRBD2 as D (7 bases). The CDR3 extends over 14 amino acids. The ends were cut back, 1 base at V and 5 bases at J, with 11 bases in the middle. CDR1 and CDR2 from the germline V gene are LNHNV and YYDKDF (reference sequence). DNA of the CDR3: TGTGCCACCAGCAGAGTCGAGGGGGGGGAGACCCAGTACTTC. This translates into CATSRVEGGETQYF.

The table lists this clone with a count of one. J is TRBJ1-2 and V is TRBV2, with no clear D. Trimming took 3 bases from V and 4 from J, leaving 9 bases between them. CDR1 SNHLY and CDR2 FYNNEI come from the germline V gene. The CDR3 covers 13 residues. For the CDR3, the DNA is TGTGCCAGCAGTGAGTCCGGCCTCTATGGCTACACCTTC. Protein product: CASSESGLYGYTF.

The chain has TRBV25-1 and TRBJ1-3; 7 bases align to TRBD1. The CDR3 is 16 residues long. Trimming removed 5 bases from V and 0 bases from J; junction bases left unmatched: 7. The germline V gene has CDR1 MGHDK and CDR2 SYGVNS. The CDR3 sequence: CASSKGDSVSGNTIYF. The CDR3 DNA is TGTGCCAGCAGTAAAGGGGACAGCGTCTCTGGAAACACCATATATTTT.

The chain employs TRBV3-1 (or the pseudogene TRBV3-2) and TRBJ2-7, with D perhaps matching TRBD2 (6 bases). The CDR3 runs 14 residues. V lost 4 bases and J 3 bases, leaving 13 bases between the germline ends. Germline values: CDR1 LGHDT, CDR2 YNNKEL (reference sequence). The CDR3 nucleotides read TGTGCCAGCAGCCGTCGGGTAGCGGTCTACGAGCAGTACTTC. It codes for CASSRRVAVYEQYF.

V gene TRBV6-5 combines with J gene TRBJ1-2; 8 bases line up with TRBD1. Per germline, CDR1 MNHEY and CDR2 SVGAGI. The CDR3 is 16 residues long. V lost 0 bases and J lost 5; bases outside the gene matches: 8. CDR3 in amino acids: CASSYSTTGAGYGYTF. In DNA form, the CDR3 reads TGTGCCAGCAGTTACTCCACGACAGGGGCGGGTTATGGCTACACCTTC.

The V and J genes are TRBV25-1 and TRBJ1-1; 8 nucleotides agree with TRBD1. The CDR3 is 14 residues long. Unmatched junction bases numbered 10, after V lost 3 bases and J lost 10 bases. Germline CDR1 and CDR2: MGHDK and SYGVNS. In DNA form, the CDR3 reads TGTGCCAGCAGTGATCACCCGGGACAGGTCGGAGCTTTCTTT. This encodes CASSDHPGQVGAFF.

The chain couples TRBV12-1 to TRBJ1-1. TRBV12-1 is classified as a pseudogene. The CDR3 covers 9 residues. DNA of the CDR3: TGTGCCAGCAGCTTTTGGGCTTTCTTT. Its protein is CASSFWAFF.

The rearrangement uses TRBV19 and TRBJ1-5; 9 bases agree with TRBD1. Germline values: CDR1 LNHDA, CDR2 SQIVND (reference sequence). V lost 6 bases to trimming and J lost 7 bases; unmatched junction nucleotides: 16. The CDR3 extends over 17 amino acids. In nucleotides, the CDR3 is TGTGCCAGTAGAAGCATCGCCGGGACAGGGTTCGAACAGCCCCAGCATTTT. Translated, it gives CASRSIAGTGFEQPQHF.

This chain uses TRBV6-2 or TRBV6-3 with TRBJ2-7; TRBD1 agrees at 7 bases. Germline V gene data show CDR1 as MNHEY and CDR2 as SVGEGT. There are 17 residues in the CDR3. J was trimmed by 1 base and V by 0 bases; bases with no gene match: 9. The CDR3 protein is CASSYSVDRAESYEQYF. The CDR3 DNA reads TGTGCCAGCAGTTACTCCGTTGACAGGGCCGAGTCCTACGAGCAGTACTTC.

This clone has more than one count but fewer than ten. The V gene is TRBV20-1, the J gene TRBJ2-7, with D tentatively TRBD1 (6 bases). The germline gives CDR1 DFQATT, CDR2 SNEGSKA (reference sequence). The germline V and J ends were trimmed by 6 bases and 9 bases, with 15 bases remaining between them. The CDR3 consists of 11 residues. Written as DNA, the CDR3 is TGCAGTGCGTCGGAACAGGGTGGGCAGTACTTC. This codes for CSASEQGGQYF.

There are a few counts of this clone. The chain couples TRBV5-6 to TRBJ2-3, with a weak D call TRBD2 (7 bases). The CDR3 totals 15 residues. From germline, CDR1 is SGHDT and CDR2 YYEEEE. The ends were cut back, 4 bases at V and 2 bases at J, with 14 bases in the middle. The chain's CDR3 is CASSGGGRYTDTQYF. The CDR3 nucleotides read TGTGCCAGCAGCGGGGGGGGCCGATACACAGATACGCAGTATTTT.

V is TRBV5-1 and J is TRBJ1-2; 8 nucleotides align to TRBD1. CDR1 SGHRS and CDR2 YFSETQ come from the germline V gene. Trimming took 4 bases from V and 4 from J; bases not matched to a gene: 6. This CDR3 comprises 14 residues. CDR3 region: CASSPDRAAYGYTF. The DNA for the CDR3 is TGCGCCAGCAGCCCGGACAGGGCGGCCTATGGCTACACCTTC.

This clone was seen only once. The chain employs TRBV7-8 and TRBJ1-1; TRBD1 aligns across 7 bases. V gave up 5 bases and J gave up 3 bases; unmatched junction bases: 6. This CDR3 is built from 14 residues. Per the germline V gene, CDR1 is SGHVS and CDR2 is FQNEAQ. The CDR3 here is CASSRGDSDTEAFF. The CDR3 DNA follows: TGTGCCAGCAGCCGTGGGGACAGTGACACTGAAGCTTTCTTT.

The genes are TRBV7-3 and TRBJ1-2; unclear D gene. The germline V gene encodes CDR1 SGHTA and CDR2 FQGTGA. Trimming pared 0 bases from V and 8 bases from J, leaving 10 bases between. CDR3 length: 13 amino acids. Here the CDR3 DNA reads TGTGCCAGCAGCTTAACTGGGAGTAGCGGCTACACCTTC. Translation: CASSLTGSSGYTF.

This chain's CDR3 is CATSRARDTQYF. As DNA, the CDR3 is TGTGCCACCAGCAGAGCCCGAGATACGCAGTATTTT. The gene calls are TRBV15 and TRBJ2-3; D ambiguous. V lost 1 base and J 5 bases, leaving 4 bases between the germline ends. The CDR3 runs 12 residues. The germline V gene encodes CDR1 LNHNV and CDR2 YYDKDF (reference sequence).

V and J are TRBV10-3 and TRBJ2-7, with D maybe TRBD2 (6 bases). The V gene lost 11 bases and the J gene lost 1 base, with 12 bases spanning the gap. Germline-derived CDR1 and CDR2 are ENHRY and SYGVKD. This CDR3 spans 12 amino acids. The CDR3 coding sequence is TGTGCCTCGGGACTTCCATCCTACGAGCAGTACTTC. It encodes CASGLPSYEQYF.

The chain has TRBV9 and TRBJ2-3; 12 bases map to TRBD2. The CDR3 has 18 residues. Trimming took 0 bases from V and 5 from J; bases not matched to a gene: 10. In germline, CDR1 is SGDLS, CDR2 YYNGEE. Here the CDR3 DNA reads TGTGCCAGCAGCGTAGAATCGACTAGCGGGGGCTTAGGAGATACGCAGTATTTT. Translation gives CASSVESTSGGLGDTQYF.

V and J are TRBV18 and TRBJ2-7; D uncertain. V lost 1 base to trimming and J lost 3 bases, with 7 bases between them. This CDR3 is built from 13 residues. The V gene's germline CDR1 is KGHSH and CDR2 LQKENI. The CDR3 protein is CASSPLRYYEQYF. Here the CDR3 DNA reads TGTGCCAGCTCACCACTAAGGTACTACGAGCAGTACTTC.

V is TRBV7-2 and J is TRBJ2-3; D is ambiguous. In germline, CDR1 is SGHTA, CDR2 FQGNSA. There are 16 residues in the CDR3. V dropped 5 bases and J dropped 0 bases, with 15 bases sitting between them. CDR3 amino acids: CASSPNGIDSTDTQYF. The CDR3 nucleotides are TGTGCCAGCAGCCCAAACGGCATAGATAGCACAGATACGCAGTATTTT.

The J gene is TRBJ1-6, the V gene TRBV6-5, with D possibly TRBD1 on 6 matching bases. Trimming stripped 2 bases from V and 9 bases from J, with 17 bases between. The CDR3 consists of 16 residues. CDR1 is MNHEY and CDR2 is SVGAGI in the germline V gene. The CDR3 nucleotides are TGTGCCAGCAGTTACGCCCTTGGGGGGCCCGGTTCACCCCTCCACTTT. It translates to CASSYALGGPGSPLHF.